These 31 T cell receptor beta chains were sequenced from one sample in a study of T cell repertoires in cytomegalovirus infection (dated by TCRdb to the late 2010s). The sample's treatment or condition label is to be understood as: in vitro stimulation with specific CMV peptide epitopes to enrich CMV-specific T cells. Antigens of these TCRs are unknown. Sequencer: Illumina HiSeq 1500. Clones were called with MiXCR by TCRdb after fastp trimmed the public reads at Q25, and only in-frame beta chains were retained. Entries are consolidated by CDR3 protein sequence, retaining the most common genes and DNA. Across this sample there are 900,000 to 950,000 distinct CDR3 sequences, with 31% seen only once. The ten largest account for roughly 12% of the sample. Sequencing used cultured CD8+ T cells from PBMCs, obtained from culture after CMV antigen stimulation. The receptor set was obtained from a human donor in good health (CMV status not recorded). Some clones in this sample may be carry-over from other donors' samples.

This chain uses TRBV6-5 with TRBJ2-1; 9 bases are shared with TRBD2. Germline lookup yields CDR1 MNHEY and CDR2 SVGAGI. This CDR3 contains 23 residues. V shed 0 bases and J 9 bases; nucleotides not matched to a gene: 30. The CDR3 here is CASSYSPLRRGGGAPLPRSEQFF. The CDR3 DNA sequence: TGTGCCAGCAGTTACTCCCCACTGAGGAGGGGCGGGGGGGCTCCCCTGCCTCGGAGTGAGCAGTTCTTC.

The gene calls are TRBV29-1 and TRBJ2-1, with a possible D match to TRBD1 (5 bases). Germline CDR1 and CDR2: SQVTM and ANQGSEA. The CDR3 is 11 residues long. With 3 bases removed from V and 9 bases from J, the gap between germline ends came to 9 bases. CDR3 sequence reads: CSVDKGAEQFF. DNA of the CDR3: TGCAGCGTTGATAAAGGGGCTGAGCAGTTCTTC.

This clonotype was seen a handful of times. This chain joins TRBV7-6 and TRBJ2-1; D remains unclear. V was cut by 5 bases and J by 8 bases, with 10 bases left in between. This CDR3 has 12 residues. The germline CDR1 and CDR2 sequences are SGHVS and FNYEAQ. The CDR3 DNA reads as TGTGCCAGCAGCCCAATGAAGGATGAGCAGTTCTTC. It codes for CASSPMKDEQFF.

The chain couples TRBV19 to TRBJ2-1, with D maybe TRBD1 (5 bases). The length of the CDR3 is 13 residues. Trimming removed 5 bases from V and 6 bases from J, with 11 bases in between. CDR1 is LNHDA, CDR2 SQIVND, per germline (reference sequence). CDR3 amino acids: CASSVQGFNEQFF. CDR3 coding DNA: TGTGCCAGTAGTGTCCAGGGTTTCAATGAGCAGTTCTTC.

Worth noting for this clonotype: A read error may explain this, as a much larger clone is one base away. The chain is built from TRBV10-1 and TRBJ1-6; 7 positions match TRBD1. The CDR3 is 14 amino acids. Germline V gene sequence: CDR1 WNHNN, CDR2 SYGVQD (reference sequence). The CDR3 is CANSPTGVVSPLHF. The CDR3 DNA reads TGCGCCAACAGTCCCACAGGGGTGGTTTCACCCCTCCACTTT.

About this clonotype: This likely comes from a read error, as the CDR3 has no conserved phenylalanine or tryptophan at its end. The rearrangement joins TRBV4-1 to TRBJ1-5; no reliable D call. V was cut by 0 bases and J by 0 bases, with 6 bases left in between. The germline V gene encodes CDR1 MGHRA and CDR2 YSYEKL. This CDR3 has 15 residues. CDR3 DNA: TGCGCCAGCAGCCAAGACTCATATAGCAATCAGCCCCAGCATTTA. It translates to CASSQDSYSNQPQHL.

This clonotype was observed a few times. The genes are TRBV6-6 and TRBJ2-3, with D perhaps matching TRBD1 (6 bases). The CDR3 loop spans 14 amino acids. V shed 2 bases and J shed 6 bases, with 12 bases lying between them. Germline V lookup: CDR1 MNHNY, CDR2 SVGAGI (reference sequence). In nucleotides, the CDR3 is TGTGCCAGCAGTTACCGACAGGTGGGCGATACGCAGTATTTT. It translates to CASSYRQVGDTQYF.

This clonotype came up once. Just one base apart from a much larger clone, this may be a read error. The genes are TRBV7-8 and TRBJ1-1, with D possibly TRBD1 on 5 matching bases. The CDR3 covers 14 residues. V lost 5 bases, J lost 7 bases, and 17 bases lay in between. From germline, CDR1 is SGHVS and CDR2 FQNEAQ. The DNA of the CDR3 is TGTGCCAGCAGCATATGGGGTTCGACAGTTGAAGCTTTCTTT. Its protein product is CASSIWGSTVEAFF.

The table lists this clonotype with a few counts. The V call is TRBV6-2 or TRBV6-3, the J call TRBJ2-1; TRBD2 matches at 9 bases. This CDR3 region has 16 residues. Germline CDR1 and CDR2: MNHEY and SVGEGT. The V and J ends lost 0 bases and 9 bases, in that order; junction bases with no gene match: 9. In nucleotides, the CDR3 is TGTGCCAGCAGTTACTCCCGGACTAGCGTCGTAGCTGAGCAGTTCTTC. This codes for CASSYSRTSVVAEQFF.

V and J are TRBV4-3 and TRBJ1-2; D uncertain. Germline-derived CDR1 and CDR2 are LGHNA and YSLEER. Trimming cost V 0 bases and J 0 bases, with 11 bases left between them. The CDR3 sequence is 16 residues long. As DNA, the CDR3 is TGCGCCAGCAGCCAAGATTGGGGTACCGCTAACTATGGCTACACCTTC. Residues: CASSQDWGTANYGYTF.

This clonotype has only one observation. J is TRBJ2-5 and V is TRBV12-5; D is perhaps TRBD1 or TRBD2 (5 bases each). The CDR3 covers 15 residues. Per germline, CDR1 LGHNT and CDR2 FRNRAP. The germline V and J ends were trimmed by 2 bases and 5 bases, with 15 bases remaining between them. CDR3 sequence: CASGLWMDEGETQYF. CDR3 DNA: TGTGCTAGTGGTTTGTGGATGGACGAGGGGGAGACCCAGTACTTC.

This clonotype has only a few counts. The CDR3 region is CASSQGIWGQGTDTQYF. In DNA, the CDR3 is TGCGCCAGCAGCCAAGGAATCTGGGGACAGGGGACAGATACGCAGTATTTT. The chain carries TRBV4-3 and TRBJ2-3, with 10 bases lining up with TRBD1. Germline V gives CDR1 LGHNA, CDR2 YSLEER. The CDR3 runs 17 residues. The junction had 7 bases not matched to a gene; V was cut back by 1 base and J by 3 bases.

This clonotype was counted ten times or more. This chain uses TRBV7-8 with TRBJ2-7; D is undetermined. CDR1 SGHVS and CDR2 FQNEAQ come from the germline V gene. This CDR3 has 14 residues. V was clipped by 0 bases and J by 7 bases, with 13 bases between them. The CDR3 reads CASSLAPGRREQYF. CDR3 sequence (DNA): TGTGCCAGCAGCTTAGCCCCAGGCAGAAGGGAGCAGTACTTC.

This clonotype was counted between two and nine times. The J gene is TRBJ2-5, the V gene TRBV12-3 or TRBV12-4; TRBD1 aligns across 7 bases. Germline trimming cut 3 bases from V and 0 bases from J; bases unmatched to any gene: 7. The CDR3 runs to 16 residues. CDR3 sequence (DNA): TGTGCCAGCAGTTTCTCCTACAGGGGTTACCAAGAGACCCAGTACTTC. Translating it yields CASSFSYRGYQETQYF.

This clonotype was found a few times. The chain has TRBV28 and TRBJ2-3, with 11 bases matching TRBD2. CDR1 and CDR2 from the germline V gene are MDHEN and SYDVKM. The V gene end was trimmed by 6 bases and the J gene end by 9 bases; junction bases not matched to a gene: 14. The CDR3 spans 16 residues. This CDR3 reads CASRLLAGAAQGTQYF. The DNA of the CDR3 is TGTGCCAGCAGACTACTAGCGGGGGCCGCACAGGGGACGCAGTATTTT. The full variable domain, its missing parts supplied by reference TRBV28 and TRBJ2-3, is DVKVTQSSRYLVKRTGEKVFLECVQDMDHENMFWYRQDPGLGLRLIYFSYDVKMKEKGDIPEGYSVSREKKERFSLILESASTNQTSMYLCASRLLAGAAQGTQYFGPGTRLTVL.

The chain joins TRBV11-1 to TRBJ2-3; 9 positions agree with TRBD1. The CDR3 is made up of 15 amino acids. The V gene's germline CDR1 is SGHAT and CDR2 FQDESV (reference sequence). V was clipped by 5 bases and J by 4 bases; unmatched bases: 7. CDR3 DNA: TGTGCCAGCAGCCGTACAGGGGGCAGAGCAGATACGCAGTATTTT. Amino acids: CASSRTGGRADTQYF. Variable domain in full (rest from reference TRBV11-1 and TRBJ2-3): EAEVAQSPRYKITEKSQAVAFWCDPISGHATLYWYRQILGQGPELLVQFQDESVVDDSQLPKDRFSAERLKGVDSTLKIQPAELGDSAMYLCASSRTGGRADTQYFGPGTRLTVL.

The chain recombines TRBV28 with TRBJ1-2; D ambiguous. There are 16 residues in the CDR3. Germline V gene data show CDR1 as MDHEN and CDR2 as SYDVKM. Trimming left V 3 bases short and J 1 base short, with 15 bases between. The CDR3: CASSFTDGPYNYGYTF. CDR3 sequence (DNA): TGTGCCAGCAGTTTCACCGACGGACCTTATAACTATGGCTACACCTTC.

The V gene is TRBV2, the J gene TRBJ2-3, with 11 bases lining up with TRBD2. The CDR3 totals 17 residues. V dropped 4 bases and J dropped 3; count of bases not matched to a gene: 9. The germline V gene encodes CDR1 SNHLY and CDR2 FYNNEI. CDR3 region: CASSAPGLAAWTDTQYF. As DNA, the CDR3 is TGTGCCAGCAGTGCACCGGGACTAGCGGCATGGACAGATACGCAGTATTTT.

The J gene is TRBJ1-1, the V gene TRBV6-2 or TRBV6-3, with D unclear. Germline lookup yields CDR1 MNHEY and CDR2 SVGEGT. The CDR3 covers 15 residues. V was cut by 2 bases and J by 3 bases, with 13 bases left in between. CDR3 in amino acids: CASSYLSTRDTEAFF. The CDR3 DNA reads as TGTGCCAGCAGTTACCTAAGTACTAGGGACACTGAAGCTTTCTTT.

This clonotype was seen many times. The V and J genes are TRBV28 and TRBJ2-7; 10 nucleotides match TRBD1. Germline CDR1 and CDR2: MDHEN and SYDVKM. The V and J ends lost 4 bases and 6 bases, in that order; junction bases with no gene match: 6. The CDR3 totals 14 residues. CDR3 amino acids: CASSSGTGVFEQYV. The CDR3 DNA follows: TGTGCCAGCAGTTCTGGGACAGGGGTTTTCGAGCAGTACGTC.

This clonotype was observed at least ten times. The chain links TRBV7-6 to TRBJ1-4; 8 bases are a match to TRBD1. The CDR3 is 16 residues long. The V segment lost 5 bases and the J segment 13 bases; nucleotides outside the gene matches: 18. The V gene's germline CDR1 is SGHVS and CDR2 FNYEAQ. CDR3 protein: CASSPGGPGGAGGLFF. The DNA of the CDR3 is TGTGCCAGCAGCCCCGGCGGACCAGGGGGCGCCGGGGGACTGTTTTTT. Full variable domain (rest looked up from reference TRBV7-6 and TRBJ1-4): GAGVSQSPRYKVTKRGQDVALRCDPISGHVSLYWYRQALGQGPEFLTYFNYEAQQDKSGLPNDRFSAERPEGSISTLTIQRTEQRDSAMYRCASSPGGPGGAGGLFFGSGTQLSVL.

The DNA for the CDR3 is TGTGCCAGCAGCAGGGACACTCGCACTGAAGCTTTCTTT. Translated, it gives CASSRDTRTEAFF. The chain combines TRBV27 with TRBJ1-1; TRBD1 is a possible D gene (6 bases). Germline V CDR1 and CDR2: MNHEY, SMNVEV (reference sequence). The CDR3 extends over 13 amino acids. Trimming took off 6 bases at V and 4 bases at J, with 12 bases between the two ends.

J is TRBJ1-6 and V is TRBV12-3 or TRBV12-4; a weak D match, TRBD1 (5 bases). V shed 8 bases and J shed 8 bases, with 16 bases lying between them. The CDR3 has 14 residues. The CDR3 here is CASSTTESDSPLHF. As DNA, the CDR3 is TGTGCCAGCTCCACGACAGAGAGCGATTCACCCCTCCACTTT.

Only a few counts were recorded for this clonotype. The chain links TRBV4-1 to TRBJ1-2; D might be TRBD1 (6 bases). This CDR3 is built from 15 residues. CDR1 MGHRA and CDR2 YSYEKL come from the germline V gene. Between the trimmed V and J ends, which lost 0 bases and 4 bases, there was a span of 12 bases. The chain's CDR3 is CASSQEAWTAYGYTF. CDR3 nucleotides: TGCGCCAGCAGCCAAGAAGCATGGACAGCCTATGGCTACACCTTC.

This clonotype has just one count. CDR3 coding DNA: TGTGCCAGCAGCCCCACCCCTACAGGGCATATGGAGTACACCTTC. This codes for CASSPTPTGHMEYTF. This chain links TRBV2 with TRBJ1-2; D is perhaps TRBD1 (6 bases). This CDR3 has 15 residues. Germline V gene lookup returns CDR1 SNHLY and CDR2 FYNNEI. Between the trimmed V and J ends, which lost 6 bases and 11 bases, there was a span of 25 bases.

The chain recombines TRBV19 with TRBJ1-5, with D hard to call. Trimming left V 3 bases short and J 9 bases short, with 12 bases between. Per the germline V gene, CDR1 is LNHDA and CDR2 is SQIVND (reference sequence). The CDR3 spans 13 residues. This CDR3 reads CASSIGEDRPQHF. CDR3 bases: TGTGCCAGTAGTATTGGGGAGGATCGGCCCCAGCATTTT.

This chain uses TRBV7-9 with TRBJ2-3, with TRBD2 matching 9 bases. The germline V gene has CDR1 SEHNR and CDR2 FQNEAQ (reference sequence). This CDR3 is built from 14 residues. J lost 5 bases, V lost 8 bases, and 8 bases had no gene match. CDR3 nucleotide sequence: TGTGCCAGCGCTAGCGGGGCGCTGGGAGATACGCAGTATTTT. This translates into CASASGALGDTQYF.

The chain recombines TRBV14 with TRBJ2-1, with a weak D call TRBD1 (6 bases). V dropped 0 bases and J dropped 0 bases, with 12 bases sitting between them. Germline CDR1 and CDR2: SGHDN and FVKESK. There are 17 residues in the CDR3. The CDR3 DNA is TGTGCCAGCAGCCAAGAGTTTTTGGGGGCCTCCTACAATGAGCAGTTCTTC. This encodes CASSQEFLGASYNEQFF. Together with reference TRBV14 and TRBJ2-1, the CDR3 gives the full variable domain: EAGVTQFPSHSVIEKGQTVTLRCDPISGHDNLYWYRRVMGKEIKFLLHFVKESKQDESGMPNNRFLAERTGGTYSTLKVQPAELEDSGVYFCASSQEFLGASYNEQFFGPGTRLTVL.

The rearrangement links TRBV29-1 to TRBJ1-2; the match to TRBD1 covers 10 bases. The V segment lost 6 bases and the J segment 3 bases; nucleotides outside the gene matches: 7. Germline values: CDR1 SQVTM, CDR2 ANQGSEA. This CDR3 spans 14 amino acids. This CDR3 is CSVVRQGAHYGYTF. Written as DNA, the CDR3 is TGCAGCGTCGTTAGACAGGGGGCACACTATGGCTACACCTTC.

For this clonotype: Possible read error: a much larger clone is one base away. The V and J genes are TRBV7-8 and TRBJ1-1, with 7 bases identical to TRBD1. The CDR3 extends over 14 amino acids. The V gene's germline CDR1 is SGHVS and CDR2 FQNEAQ. The CDR3 DNA sequence: TGTGCCAACAGCGCTCGGGACAGGAACACTGAAGCTTTCTTT. Amino acids: CANSARDRNTEAFF. Looking up the rest from reference TRBV7-8 and TRBJ1-1 gives the full variable domain: GAGVSQSPRYKVAKRGQDVALRCDPISGHVSLFWYQQALGQGPEFLTYFQNEAQLDKSGLPSDRFFAERPEGSVSTLKIQRTQQEDSAVYLCANSARDRNTEAFFGQGTRLTVV.

This clonotype has a count of ten or more. The chain uses TRBV7-2 and TRBJ2-7; no reliable D call. V lost 2 bases and J 2 bases, leaving 10 bases between the germline ends. The CDR3 is 14 amino acids. CDR1 is SGHTA and CDR2 is FQGNSA in the germline V gene. CDR3 region: CASSLYGVTYEQYF. In DNA form, the CDR3 reads TGTGCCAGCAGCTTATATGGCGTTACCTACGAGCAGTACTTC.